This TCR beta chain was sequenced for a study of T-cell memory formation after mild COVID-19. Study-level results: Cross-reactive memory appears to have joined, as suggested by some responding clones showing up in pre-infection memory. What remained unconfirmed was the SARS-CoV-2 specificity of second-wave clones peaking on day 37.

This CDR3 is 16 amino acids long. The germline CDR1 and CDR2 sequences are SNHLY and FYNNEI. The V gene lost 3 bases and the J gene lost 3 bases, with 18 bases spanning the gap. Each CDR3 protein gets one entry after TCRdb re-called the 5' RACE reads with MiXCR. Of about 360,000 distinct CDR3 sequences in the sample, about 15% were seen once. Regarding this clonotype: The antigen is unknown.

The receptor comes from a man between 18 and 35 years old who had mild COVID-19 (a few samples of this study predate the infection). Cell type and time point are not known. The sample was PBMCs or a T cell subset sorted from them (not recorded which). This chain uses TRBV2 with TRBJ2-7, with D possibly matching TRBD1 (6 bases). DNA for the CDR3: TGTGCCAGCAGTGATGCAGGGGTGGTGTACTACTACGAGCAGTACGTC. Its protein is CASSDAGVVYYYEQYV.